This T cell receptor beta chain was captured in a study of cytomegalovirus exposure and HLA in healthy donors. A word on this clone: Antigen unknown.

Primers for the PCR totalled 60 Vbeta and 13 Jbeta. Generated by immunoSEQ multiplex PCR, the TCRdb table keeps only in-frame clones and is missing some. Altogether 120,000 or so clones are present, about 74% being singletons, with the ten largest covering around 3.5%. Regarding the study as a whole: Some highly shared sequence variants likely arose as a pipeline artifact. Earlier analysis found most TCR beta V segments productive about 87% or about 30% of the time.

After removal of 3 bases from V and 2 bases from J, the junction contained 1 base not matched to a gene. Germline assignment: CDR1 LNHDA and CDR2 SQIVND (reference sequence). CDR3 size: 14 residues. The clonotype originates from a man aged 30 to 45 in good health and CMV-seronegative. What was sequenced was PBMCs. The gene calls are TRBV19 and TRBJ1-5, with TRBD1 identical over 7 bases. CDR3 region: CASSIGTGNQPQHF. The CDR3 coding sequence is TGTGCCAGTAGTATCGGGACAGGCAATCAGCCCCAGCATTTT.